Presented here are 8 T cell receptor beta chains from one specimen sequenced in a study of cytomegalovirus exposure and HLA in healthy donors. A multiplex PCR was run with 60 Vbeta primers and 13 Jbeta primers. The data were produced by immunoSEQ multiplex PCR, yet TCRdb's version contains in-frame clones alone and is incomplete. The profile shows 95,000 to 150,000 clones, 55% to 75% of them singletons. The specimen sequenced was PBMCs. The receptors originated from a woman between 35 and 50 years old in good health and CMV-seropositive.

This clone was found a few times. It is unclear where the CDR3 begins or ends on the DNA, so no DNA is shown, and the CDR3 is as TCRdb lists it. This rearrangement joins TRBV12-5 to TRBJ2-3; TRBD1, as called in the table, went unchecked against the DNA. Germline V CDR1 and CDR2: LGHNT, FRNRAP. The CDR3 is 16 residues long, counting both termini. The CDR3 sequence: CASGLGTGQGRDTQYF.

The chain has TRBV11-1 and TRBJ1-1; D is uncertain. Trimming removed 5 bases at V and 2 bases at J, with 15 bases between. This CDR3 has 15 residues. Germline CDR1 SGHAT, CDR2 FQDESV (reference sequence). CDR3 sequence reads: CASSGGGPGNTEAFF. The CDR3 DNA sequence: TGTGCCAGCAGCGGTGGCGGGCCCGGCAACACTGAAGCTTTCTTT. Combining the CDR3 with reference TRBV11-1 and TRBJ1-1 gives the whole variable domain EAEVAQSPRYKITEKSQAVAFWCDPISGHATLYWYRQILGQGPELLVQFQDESVVDDSQLPKDRFSAERLKGVDSTLKIQPAELGDSAMYLCASSGGGPGNTEAFFGQGTRLTVV.

This chain uses TRBV7-3 with TRBJ2-5; D may be TRBD1 (5 bases). The V gene's germline CDR1 is SGHTA and CDR2 FQGTGA. V lost 5 bases and J 5 bases, leaving 15 bases between the germline ends. This CDR3 has 14 amino acids. CDR3 DNA: TGTGCCAGCAGCCGCACGGCCAGGGCTGAGACCCAGTACTTC. Its protein product is CASSRTARAETQYF.

This chain uses TRBV19 with TRBJ1-2; a possible D gene is TRBD1 (5 bases). The V and J ends lost 4 bases and 4 bases respectively, with 13 bases between them. The germline V gene has CDR1 LNHDA and CDR2 SQIVND (reference sequence). This CDR3 spans 14 amino acids. The CDR3 protein is CASSTLNGGYGYTF. CDR3 sequence (DNA): TGTGCCAGTAGTACTCTGAACGGGGGCTATGGCTACACCTTC.

This chain joins TRBV2 and TRBJ2-7; perhaps TRBD1 as D (6 bases). The germline V gene encodes CDR1 SNHLY and CDR2 FYNNEI. V shed 6 bases and J shed 0 bases, with 12 bases lying between them. The CDR3 contains 14 residues. CDR3: CASRTDRSSYEQYF. The CDR3 nucleotides read TGTGCCAGCAGAACCGACAGGTCCTCCTACGAGCAGTACTTC.

This clone was seen only a few times. V and J are TRBV2 and TRBJ2-3; 9 nucleotides align to TRBD2. Germline CDR1 SNHLY, CDR2 FYNNEI. This CDR3 region has 14 residues. V gave up 7 bases and J gave up 1 base; unmatched junction bases: 3. DNA for the CDR3: TGTGCCAGCACTAGACTAGCGGGCACAGATACGCAGTATTTT. This translates into CASTRLAGTDTQYF.

This clone was observed a few times. The chain uses TRBV6-5 and TRBJ1-2, with 8 bases identical to TRBD1. This CDR3 is built from 16 residues. CDR1 and CDR2 (germline): MNHEY, SVGAGI. V trimming: 2 bases; J trimming: 6 bases; junction bases outside the gene matches: 11. In DNA form, the CDR3 reads TGTGCCAGCAGTTACGACGGACAGGGTCCCTATGATGGCTACACCTTC. This encodes CASSYDGQGPYDGYTF.

This clone was found a few times. The CDR3 DNA is TGTGCCAGCAGTCCAGACACCGGGGAGCTGTTTTTT. Its translation is CASSPDTGELFF. The V call is TRBV6-5, the J call TRBJ2-2; D ambiguous. Germline V gives CDR1 MNHEY, CDR2 SVGAGI. The CDR3 totals 12 residues. V gave up 5 bases and J gave up 3 bases, with 4 bases separating them.